These T cell receptor beta chains were read from a single sample in a study of T cells in Graves' hyperthyroidism and ophthalmopathy. Via MiXCR, TCRdb re-called the multiplex PCR reads, giving one row per CDR3 protein. The repertoire holds roughly 290,000 distinct CDR3 sequences, with over 15% as singletons. Sequencing was done on a sample of blood. These receptors came from a woman aged 55-69 years with Graves' ophthalmopathy. CDR3s include the opening cysteine and the closing phenylalanine or tryptophan. Size is stated for part of the rows, as once, few or many counts, or as a class when the clone is expanded.

cdr3_aa v_call clone_size
CASFPATNTEAFF TRBV6-1 few
CASSPEASGNTIYF TRBV18 NA
CASSIRDRGPSEAFF TRBV27 many
CASSLGLAGYSTDTQYF TRBV18 few
CASSYRSRTYEQYF TRBV6-5 few
CASSSLAGSQETQYF TRBV11-2 NA
CASSSYGTGDYEQYF TRBV7-9 many
CASSAQVSNQPQHF TRBV2 many
CSVPWTANEQYF TRBV29-1 many
CATSAAEGSNYGYTF TRBV15 many
CASTLPGLAGGTQYF TRBV18 many
CASSPTSGTSYEQYF TRBV5-1 many
CASSPPGQVMNTEAFF TRBV9 many
CASSSVGLLTGLNTEAFF TRBV5-5 NA
CASSLTPTDTQYF TRBV5-1 NA
CASRAVNTGELFF TRBV2 NA
CSARGTDYEQYF TRBV20-1 many
CASSLGGGAGELFF TRBV12-3/TRBV12-4 NA
CATRGPLAGQYNEQFF TRBV6-1 NA
CASSPVGQGASYEQYF TRBV7-6 many
CASSPRQDSGGYTF TRBV9 NA
CASQATRNYGYTF TRBV6-2/TRBV6-3 few